This entry lists 29 T cell receptor beta chains sequenced from one sample in a study of a mutant IDH1 vaccine in newly diagnosed glioma. These TCRs' antigens remain unknown. Generated by immunoSEQ multiplex PCR, the TCRdb table keeps only in-frame clones and is missing some. Among approximately 50,000 clones listed, 75% to 85% were seen once. Time point noted: week 35, safety follow-up. Vaccine doses each comprised 300 ug of mutant IDH1 20-mer peptide, with topical imiquimod. The sequences come from PBMCs, collected from a glioma patient whose treatment included an IDH1 peptide vaccine. The receptors originated from a man in his forties or fifties with glioma.

The J gene is TRBJ2-7, the V gene TRBV18, with D unresolved. There are 12 residues in the CDR3. Trimming shortened V by 6 bases and J by 5 bases, and 11 bases separated the two germline ends. Germline CDR1 reads KGHSH; CDR2 reads LQKENI. This chain's CDR3 is CASSPTDDEQYF. CDR3 bases: TGTGCCAGCTCCCCTACAGACGACGAGCAGTACTTC. The full variable domain, completed using reference TRBV18 and TRBJ2-7, is NAGVMQNPRHLVRRRGQEARLRCSPMKGHSHVYWYRQLPEEGLKFMVYLQKENIIDESGMPKERFSAEFPKEGPSILRIQQVVRGDSAAYFCASSPTDDEQYFGPGTRLTVT.

The chain combines TRBV7-9 with TRBJ2-5; D gene unclear. The J call may be faulty, since TRBJ2-7 better matches the DNA end. The CDR3 is 14 amino acids. Per germline, CDR1 SEHNR and CDR2 FQNEAQ (reference sequence). CDR3 DNA: TGTGCCAGCAGCTTAGGCCTCGGACGGGTCGAGCAGTACTTC. As protein: CASSLGLGRVEQYF.

V usage is TRBV6-4 and J usage is TRBJ2-5; possible D gene TRBD2, 5 bases. The V gene's germline CDR1 is MRHNA and CDR2 SNTAGT. This CDR3 contains 12 residues. Trimming removed 6 bases at V and 5 bases at J, with 10 bases between. The CDR3 DNA is TGTGCCAGCAGCCGAGGGTGGGAGACCCAGTACTTC. Translating gives CASSRGWETQYF.

This clone was counted only a few times. This chain links TRBV10-3 with TRBJ1-1; 7 nucleotides agree with TRBD1. The CDR3 has 12 residues. The V gene end was trimmed by 9 bases and the J gene end by 2 bases; junction bases not matched to a gene: 3. Looked up from germline, CDR1 is ENHRY and CDR2 is SYGVKD. CDR3 nucleotide sequence: TGTGCCATTGGACAGGCCAACACTGAAGCTTTCTTT. This gives the protein CAIGQANTEAFF.

The chain links TRBV10-2 to TRBJ2-5; 9 bases align to TRBD2. With V trimmed by 8 bases and J by 5 bases, 12 bases remained unmatched. The germline V gene has CDR1 WSHSY and CDR2 SAAADI. CDR3 size: 15 residues. CDR3 in DNA: TGCGCCAGCGGCACTAGCGGGCCCGTCAAGGAGACCCAGTACTTC. It codes for CASGTSGPVKETQYF.

The rearrangement links TRBV7-9 to TRBJ1-2, with TRBD1 matching 7 bases. The CDR3 is 14 residues long. Trimming cost V 0 bases and J 6 bases; bases outside gene matches: 4. CDR1 SEHNR and CDR2 FQNEAQ come from the germline V gene (reference sequence). The CDR3 DNA sequence: TGTGCCAGCAGCTTAGCTCTCAGGGGGGATGGCTACACCTTC. This sequence encodes CASSLALRGDGYTF. Together with reference TRBV7-9 and TRBJ1-2, the CDR3 gives the full variable domain: DTGVSQNPRHKITKRGQNVTFRCDPISEHNRLYWYRQTLGQGPEFLTYFQNEAQLEKSRLLSDRFSAERPKGSFSTLEIQRTEQGDSAMYLCASSLALRGDGYTFGSGTRLTVV.

V gene TRBV11-2 combines with J gene TRBJ2-7; 11 bases are shared with TRBD1. In germline, CDR1 is SGHAT, CDR2 FQNNGV. V trimming: 5 bases; J trimming: 7 bases; junction bases outside the gene matches: 13. This CDR3 spans 16 amino acids. The CDR3 sequence is CASSPGWTGGRREQYV. The CDR3 DNA reads TGTGCCAGCAGCCCGGGGTGGACAGGGGGCAGGAGGGAGCAGTACGTC.

The rearrangement joins TRBV6-5 to TRBJ2-5; D perhaps matches TRBD2 (5 bases). The germline V gene encodes CDR1 MNHEY and CDR2 SVGAGI. Trimming took 0 bases from V and 2 from J, leaving 10 bases between them. The CDR3 spans 15 residues. CDR3 coding DNA: TGTGCCAGCAGTTACTCGAGGGTTAGGCAAGAGACCCAGTACTTC. It is translated as CASSYSRVRQETQYF.

This chain joins TRBV7-6 and TRBJ2-3; D is ambiguous. Germline CDR1 SGHVS, CDR2 FNYEAQ. The length of the CDR3 is 12 residues. Trimming pared 2 bases from V and 6 bases from J, leaving 6 bases between. The CDR3, as DNA: TGTGCCAGCAGCTTATCTACGGATACGCAGTATTTT. Amino acid sequence: CASSLSTDTQYF.

The chain couples TRBV29-1 to TRBJ2-2; 7 nucleotides match TRBD1. The germline CDR1 and CDR2 sequences are SQVTM and ANQGSEA. The CDR3 is 12 amino acids. V trimming: 7 bases; J trimming: 6 bases; junction bases outside the gene matches: 5. The DNA for the CDR3 is TGCAGCGGCCGACAGGGTTCCGGGGAGCTGTTTTTT. This encodes CSGRQGSGELFF.

This clone came up a few times. The chain recombines TRBV13 with TRBJ2-5, with D maybe TRBD2 (6 bases). Per germline, CDR1 PRHDT and CDR2 FYEKMQ (reference sequence). This CDR3 is 17 amino acids long. V gave up 2 bases and J gave up 6 bases, with 22 bases separating them. The CDR3 loop is CASSLRAGVNRAKTQYF. The CDR3 DNA reads TGTGCCAGCAGCTTAAGAGCGGGTGTCAACCGGGCGAAGACCCAGTACTTC.

The genes are TRBV28 and TRBJ2-3; 8 nucleotides agree with TRBD1. The CDR3 consists of 18 residues. Germline lookup yields CDR1 MDHEN and CDR2 SYDVKM. V lost 3 bases, J lost 1 base, and 12 bases stayed unmatched. The chain's CDR3 is CASSFAGGGRFRTDTQYF. CDR3 sequence (DNA): TGTGCCAGCAGTTTCGCAGGGGGCGGTCGTTTCCGCACAGATACGCAGTATTTT.

V is TRBV6-1 and J is TRBJ2-3; weak D call: TRBD1 (6 bases). This CDR3 is 15 amino acids long. V dropped 5 bases and J dropped 0 bases, with 12 bases sitting between them. The germline CDR1 and CDR2 sequences are MNHNS and SASEGT. The CDR3 DNA sequence: TGTGCCAGCAGTCCCGACAGGCTTAGCACAGATACGCAGTATTTT. Protein product: CASSPDRLSTDTQYF.

This clone has more than one count but fewer than ten. The V and J genes are TRBV7-9 and TRBJ2-5; D call uncertain. Germline CDR1 SEHNR, CDR2 FQNEAQ (reference sequence). With 1 base removed from V and 7 bases from J, the gap between germline ends came to 7 bases. The CDR3 has 12 residues. The CDR3 nucleotides are TGTGCCAGCAGCTTAGGCACGGGGACCCAGTACTTC. Encoded protein: CASSLGTGTQYF.

The chain is built from TRBV10-3 and TRBJ2-7, with D perhaps matching TRBD1 (6 bases). The germline CDR1 and CDR2 sequences are ENHRY and SYGVKD. The CDR3 runs to 13 residues. This CDR3 reads CAIRKQGSNEQYV. CDR3 coding DNA: TGTGCCATCAGAAAACAGGGCTCCAACGAGCAGTACGTC.

Remarks on this clone: One end of the junction is discordant with germline, which a read error may explain. The chain combines TRBV19 with TRBJ2-1; no clear D. CDR1 is LNHDA and CDR2 is SQIVND in the germline V gene (reference sequence). CDR3 length equals 13 residues. The CDR3 bases are TGTGCCAGTAGTATAGGAAGGAACAATGAGCAGCTCTTC. Protein product: CASSIGRNNEQLF.

The rearrangement uses TRBV11-2 and TRBJ1-1; tentatively, D is TRBD1 (6 bases). The CDR3 runs 17 residues. V shed 1 base and J shed 0 bases, with 15 bases lying between them. CDR1 SGHAT and CDR2 FQNNGV come from the germline V gene. CDR3 DNA sequence: TGTGCCAGCAGCTTAGGGGGGCGGGGACCGATGAACACTGAAGCTTTCTTT. Its translation is CASSLGGRGPMNTEAFF. The full variable domain, completed using reference TRBV11-2 and TRBJ1-1, is EAGVAQSPRYKIIEKRQSVAFWCNPISGHATLYWYQQILGQGPKLLIQFQNNGVVDDSQLPKDRFSAERLKGVDSTLKIQPAKLEDSAVYLCASSLGGRGPMNTEAFFGQGTRLTVV.

This chain joins TRBV30 and TRBJ1-4; D possibly corresponds to TRBD1 (5 bases). Trimming pared 0 bases from V and 8 bases from J, leaving 10 bases between. The CDR3 extends over 13 amino acids. Germline V CDR1 and CDR2: GTSNPN, SVGIG (reference sequence). CDR3: CAWSVRGVEKLFF. The CDR3 DNA sequence: TGTGCCTGGAGTGTACGAGGGGTGGAAAAACTGTTTTTT.

The V and J genes are TRBV12-5 and TRBJ1-1; D may be TRBD1 (5 bases). V was clipped by 6 bases and J by 2 bases, with 10 bases between them. The CDR3 runs 13 residues. Germline CDR1 is LGHNT and CDR2 is FRNRAP. The CDR3 nucleotides are TGTGCTAGTGGCACAGGTAGAAACACTGAAGCTTTCTTT. It codes for CASGTGRNTEAFF.

The gene calls are TRBV19 and TRBJ2-4; the match to TRBD1 covers 9 bases. The germline gives CDR1 LNHDA, CDR2 SQIVND (reference sequence). This CDR3 region has 15 residues. V shed 8 bases, J shed 7 bases, and the junction held 12 bases outside the gene matches. CDR3 region: CASSFPGTGLNIQYF. CDR3 in DNA: TGTGCCAGTTCCTTCCCCGGGACAGGGCTCAACATTCAGTACTTC.

The chain has TRBV27 and TRBJ2-7, with D unresolved. Germline values: CDR1 MNHEY, CDR2 SMNVEV (reference sequence). The V end was cut by 3 bases, the J end by 0 bases, with 6 bases between. The CDR3 extends over 13 amino acids. CDR3 region: CASSFGPSYEQYV. The CDR3 region has the DNA TGTGCCAGCAGTTTCGGACCCTCCTACGAGCAGTACGTC.

On this clone: An end of the junction does not agree with germline; a read error may underlie this. The chain has TRBV7-7 and TRBJ2-2; D is possibly TRBD1 or TRBD2 (5 bases each). The CDR3 contains 12 residues. Germline lookup yields CDR1 SSHAT and CDR2 FNYEAQ (reference sequence). The CDR3 DNA reads TGTGCCAGCAGCCCGGGGACCGGAGAGCTGTTTTTT. Translating it yields CASSPGTGELFF.

This chain joins TRBV2 and TRBJ2-2, with 8 bases aligning to TRBD2. The CDR3 covers 14 residues. Germline loops: CDR1 SNHLY, CDR2 FYNNEI. After removal of 6 bases from V and 6 bases from J, the junction contained 6 bases not matched to a gene. DNA for the CDR3: TGTGCCAGCAGAAAGCGGGAGTCAGCCGGGGAGCTGTTTTTT. This codes for CASRKRESAGELFF.

This clone has a single count. The chain couples TRBV29-1 to TRBJ2-7; TRBD2 aligns across 8 bases. J gave up 2 bases and V 3 bases, and 9 bases lay outside the gene matches. The CDR3 contains 15 residues. Germline loops: CDR1 SQVTM, CDR2 ANQGSEA. The CDR3, as DNA: TGCAGCGTTGACGATTCTAGCGGGCCGACCTACGAGCAGTACTTC. This sequence encodes CSVDDSSGPTYEQYF.

The chain is built from TRBV7-8 and TRBJ1-2; D may be TRBD1 (6 bases). With 2 bases removed from V and 7 bases from J, the gap between germline ends came to 26 bases. This CDR3 is built from 18 residues. Germline V gene lookup returns CDR1 SGHVS and CDR2 FQNEAQ. CDR3 bases: TGTGCCAGCAGCTTAAGATTTCGAGTGCGGGCAGGGGACTTTGGCTACACCTTC. Translated: CASSLRFRVRAGDFGYTF.

V is TRBV4-1 and J is TRBJ2-7, with a tentative D call TRBD2 (5 bases). Germline loops: CDR1 MGHRA, CDR2 YSYEKL. V was shortened by 1 base and J by 4 bases, with 11 bases between the two germline ends. This CDR3 region has 14 residues. As DNA, the CDR3 is TGCGCCAGCAGCCAAGGCGGGCTGGTTTACGAGCAGTACTTC. This translates into CASSQGGLVYEQYF.

This clone rates as medium-sized. The chain carries TRBV2 and TRBJ2-2, with D possibly being TRBD2 (5 bases). Germline V CDR1 and CDR2: SNHLY, FYNNEI. V lost 1 base and J lost 1, with 10 bases in between. The length of the CDR3 is 16 residues. The DNA of the CDR3 is TGTGCCAGCAGTGAAGGGGCGGGCCTGAACACCGGGGAGCTGTTTTTT. This translates into CASSEGAGLNTGELFF.

This clone was detected many times. V is TRBV10-2 and J is TRBJ2-1; TRBD2 aligns across 10 bases. Germline V gene sequence: CDR1 WSHSY, CDR2 SAAADI. The CDR3 is made up of 16 amino acids. J was trimmed by 8 bases and V by 2 bases; bases with no gene match: 9. DNA for the CDR3: TGCGCCAGCAGTGAGGCTAGCGGGAGCGGCAGGGATGAGCAGTTCTTC. As protein: CASSEASGSGRDEQFF.

This clone has just a few counts. CDR3 protein: CAAALGEGYEQYF. Written as DNA, the CDR3 is TGTGCCGCTGCCTTGGGGGAGGGCTACGAGCAGTACTTC. This chain connects TRBV10-3 to TRBJ2-7; 7 bases agree with TRBD2. The CDR3 runs to 13 residues. Germline values: CDR1 ENHRY, CDR2 SYGVKD. J was trimmed by 3 bases and V by 11 bases; bases with no gene match: 10.